In its sample, the clone carrying this T cell receptor beta chain was seen many times. The antigen is unknown. The sample is drawn from a study of metastatic and nonmetastatic thyroid tumors. Study results and limitations: Significantly greater TCR beta diversity was reportedly found in malignant thyroid tumors than in benign nodules (in blood and tumor).

Germline values: CDR1 DFQATT, CDR2 SNEGSKA (reference sequence). The CDR3 runs 15 residues. Trimming cost V 6 bases and J 2 bases; bases outside gene matches: 12. Prior to thyroid surgery, none of the patients had received any treatment. TCRdb re-called the PCR reads through MiXCR. The data contain almost 85,000 clones, around an eighth of them seen just once; the ten biggest clones take up roughly 10%. J is TRBJ2-7 and V is TRBV20-1, with 8 positions matching TRBD1. Specimen: tumor tissue. The sequence was collected from a female donor with papillary thyroid cancer or a benign thyroid nodule (not recorded which). Some clones in this sample may be carry-over from other donors' samples. As DNA, the CDR3 is TGCAGTGCCACAAACCCCTGGACAGGGACCTACGAGCAGTACTTC. Its translation: CSATNPWTGTYEQYF.